The rows below give T cell receptor beta chains drawn from one sample of a study of cytomegalovirus exposure and HLA in healthy donors. This table comes from immunoSEQ multiplex PCR, and its TCRdb copy is limited to in-frame clones, with some not included. The table has more than 140,000 clones, 85% to 90% seen once. Sequencing input: PBMCs. These receptors all stem from a young woman in good health and CMV-seropositive. Both conserved end residues are part of each CDR3. The D gene is left open where the match is weak. Where a row states a size, it is once, few, many or the class of an expanded clone; other rows omit it.

clone_size: -; j_call: TRBJ2-3; v_call: TRBV29-1; d_call: -; cdr3_aa: CSVEDLPGGTDTQYF; cdr3_nt: TGCAGCGTTGAAGATCTTCCCGGAGGGACAGATACGCAGTATTTT
clone_size: once; j_call: TRBJ2-7; v_call: TRBV4-1; d_call: TRBD1; cdr3_aa: CASSQPGQVYEQYF; cdr3_nt: TGCGCCAGCAGCCAGCCGGGACAGGTCTACGAGCAGTACTTC
clone_size: -; j_call: TRBJ1-2; v_call: TRBV10-3; d_call: -; cdr3_aa: CANGNDEGYGYTF; cdr3_nt: TGTGCCAACGGCAATGATGAGGGTTATGGCTACACCTTC
clone_size: -; j_call: TRBJ2-7; v_call: TRBV7-9; d_call: -; cdr3_aa: CASSVGFGEQYF; cdr3_nt: TGTGCCAGCAGCGTCGGGTTCGGTGAGCAGTACTTC
clone_size: -; j_call: TRBJ2-1; v_call: TRBV27; d_call: TRBD2; cdr3_aa: CASSWLAGGNEQFF; cdr3_nt: TGTGCCAGCAGTTGGCTAGCGGGAGGGAATGAGCAGTTCTTC
clone_size: -; j_call: TRBJ1-1; v_call: TRBV30; d_call: TRBD1; cdr3_aa: CAWSGTGQPYTEAFF; cdr3_nt: TGTGCCTGGAGTGGAACGGGACAGCCATACACTGAAGCTTTCTTT
clone_size: -; j_call: TRBJ2-7; v_call: TRBV19; d_call: -; cdr3_aa: CASSIARSYEQYF; cdr3_nt: TGTGCCAGTAGTATAGCCCGCTCCTACGAGCAGTACTTC
clone_size: -; j_call: TRBJ2-3; v_call: TRBV2; d_call: TRBD1; cdr3_aa: CASNIPPGQASTDTQYF; cdr3_nt: TGTGCCAGCAACATACCCCCCGGACAGGCTAGCACAGATACGCAGTATTTT
clone_size: -; j_call: TRBJ2-7; v_call: TRBV5-5; d_call: TRBD2; cdr3_aa: CASSLSGGLAGSEQYF; cdr3_nt: TGTGCCAGCAGCTTGAGTGGGGGACTAGCGGGAAGCGAGCAGTACTTC
clone_size: -; j_call: TRBJ1-1; v_call: TRBV2; d_call: TRBD1; cdr3_aa: CASSVEGSRGTTEAFF; cdr3_nt: TGTGCCAGCAGTGTAGAGGGGAGCAGGGGGACCACTGAAGCTTTCTTT
clone_size: -; j_call: TRBJ2-7; v_call: TRBV7-8; d_call: TRBD2; cdr3_aa: CASSTRLAGGPGAEQYF; cdr3_nt: TGTGCCAGCAGCACAAGACTAGCGGGAGGCCCCGGTGCGGAGCAGTACTTC
clone_size: once; j_call: TRBJ2-1; v_call: TRBV5-4; d_call: TRBD1; cdr3_aa: CASSLPGTGSSYNEQFF; cdr3_nt: TGTGCCAGCAGCTTGCCCGGGACAGGGAGCTCCTACAATGAGCAGTTCTTC
clone_size: -; j_call: TRBJ2-5; v_call: TRBV7-8; d_call: -; cdr3_aa: CASSTRETQYF; cdr3_nt: TGTGCCAGCAGCACTCGGGAGACCCAGTACTTC
clone_size: -; j_call: TRBJ2-3; v_call: TRBV12-5; d_call: -; cdr3_aa: CASGLGGTTDTQYF; cdr3_nt: TGTGCTAGTGGTTTGGGCGGGACGACAGATACGCAGTATTTT
clone_size: many; j_call: TRBJ2-7; v_call: TRBV5-4; d_call: -; cdr3_aa: CASSAGAPGEQYF; cdr3_nt: TGTGCCAGCAGCGCTGGGGCTCCAGGCGAGCAGTACTTC
clone_size: -; j_call: TRBJ1-5; v_call: TRBV30; d_call: TRBD1; cdr3_aa: CAWRTGGADQPQHF; cdr3_nt: TGTGCCTGGAGGACAGGGGGCGCGGATCAGCCCCAGCATTTT
clone_size: -; j_call: TRBJ1-2; v_call: TRBV7-2; d_call: -; cdr3_aa: CASSLGRSYGYTF; cdr3_nt: TGTGCCAGCAGCTTAGGGCGGTCCTATGGCTACACCTTC
clone_size: -; j_call: TRBJ2-7; v_call: TRBV6-6; d_call: -; cdr3_aa: CASSYSDSPYEQYF; cdr3_nt: TGTGCCAGCAGTTACTCGGACAGTCCCTACGAGCAGTACTTC
clone_size: -; j_call: TRBJ2-1; v_call: TRBV19; d_call: -; cdr3_aa: CASSLSGANNEQFF; cdr3_nt: TGTGCCAGTAGTCTCTCAGGCGCAAACAATGAGCAGTTCTTC
clone_size: -; j_call: TRBJ2-7; v_call: TRBV10-1; d_call: TRBD1; cdr3_aa: CASSGDRGAYEQYF; cdr3_nt: TGCGCCAGCAGTGGGGACAGGGGAGCCTACGAGCAGTACTTC
clone_size: -; j_call: TRBJ2-4; v_call: TRBV7-2; d_call: -; cdr3_aa: CASSLARENAAKNIQYF; cdr3_nt: TGTGCCAGCAGCTTAGCGAGGGAGAACGCGGCCAAAAACATTCAGTACTTC
clone_size: -; j_call: TRBJ1-5; v_call: TRBV7-8; d_call: TRBD1; cdr3_aa: CASSLTGGNQPQHF; cdr3_nt: TGTGCCAGCAGCCTGACAGGGGGCAATCAGCCCCAGCATTTT
clone_size: -; j_call: TRBJ2-5; v_call: TRBV27; d_call: -; cdr3_aa: CASSLEDTRIQETQYF; cdr3_nt: TGTGCCAGCAGTTTAGAAGACACCAGGATCCAAGAGACCCAGTACTTC
clone_size: -; j_call: TRBJ2-1; v_call: TRBV19; d_call: TRBD2; cdr3_aa: CASSIVTSGRSYNEQFF; cdr3_nt: TGTGCCAGTAGTATAGTGACTAGCGGGCGGTCATACAATGAGCAGTTCTTC
clone_size: -; j_call: TRBJ2-5; v_call: TRBV27; d_call: -; cdr3_aa: CASSRSRGETQYF; cdr3_nt: TGTGCCAGCAGTCGGTCTAGAGGCGAGACCCAGTACTTC
clone_size: -; j_call: TRBJ2-7; v_call: TRBV6-6; d_call: TRBD2; cdr3_aa: CASSYRGVSEQYF; cdr3_nt: TGTGCCAGCAGTTACCGGGGGGTTTCCGAGCAGTACTTC
clone_size: -; j_call: TRBJ2-7; v_call: TRBV6-5; d_call: -; cdr3_aa: CASSFSGAYEQYF; cdr3_nt: TGTGCCAGCAGCTTTAGCGGAGCCTACGAGCAGTACTTC
clone_size: once; j_call: TRBJ2-1; v_call: TRBV6-6; d_call: TRBD2; cdr3_aa: CASSYGTSGYNEQFF; cdr3_nt: TGTGCCAGCAGTTACGGGACTAGCGGTTACAATGAGCAGTTCTTC
clone_size: -; j_call: TRBJ2-7; v_call: TRBV6-5; d_call: -; cdr3_aa: CASSLARSPNIYEQYF; cdr3_nt: TGTGCCAGCAGTTTAGCCCGGAGTCCCAATATCTACGAGCAGTACTTC
clone_size: -; j_call: TRBJ2-7; v_call: TRBV19; d_call: -; cdr3_aa: CASSIRERTYEQYF; cdr3_nt: TGTGCCAGTAGTATTAGGGAGAGAACCTACGAGCAGTACTTC
clone_size: -; j_call: TRBJ2-7; v_call: TRBV6-1; d_call: -; cdr3_aa: CASSVYRLSSYEQYF; cdr3_nt: TGTGCCAGCAGTGTATACAGGTTGTCCTCCTACGAGCAGTACTTC
clone_size: -; j_call: TRBJ2-2; v_call: TRBV7-3; d_call: TRBD2; cdr3_aa: CASSSYPVGTINTGELFF; cdr3_nt: TGTGCCAGCAGCTCCTACCCAGTAGGGACTATTAACACCGGGGAGCTGTTTTTT
clone_size: -; j_call: TRBJ1-2; v_call: TRBV19; d_call: -; cdr3_aa: CASSTPVQGQHGYTF; cdr3_nt: TGTGCCAGTAGTACCCCCGTTCAGGGTCAGCATGGCTACACCTTC
clone_size: -; j_call: TRBJ2-7; v_call: TRBV19; d_call: -; cdr3_aa: CASSIDKNSYEQYF; cdr3_nt: TGTGCCAGTAGTATAGACAAAAACTCCTACGAGCAGTACTTC
clone_size: -; j_call: TRBJ2-1; v_call: TRBV11-3; d_call: TRBD2; cdr3_aa: CASSLVGTSAYNEQFF; cdr3_nt: TGTGCCAGCAGCTTAGTTGGGACTAGCGCCTACAATGAGCAGTTCTTC
clone_size: -; j_call: TRBJ2-1; v_call: TRBV18; d_call: TRBD1; cdr3_aa: CASSQQGSYNEQFF; cdr3_nt: TGTGCCAGCTCACAACAGGGGTCCTACAATGAGCAGTTCTTC
clone_size: -; j_call: TRBJ1-1; v_call: TRBV5-1; d_call: -; cdr3_aa: CASSLAPRSDTEAFF; cdr3_nt: TGCGCCAGCAGCTTGGCCCCACGGTCTGACACTGAAGCTTTCTTT
clone_size: -; j_call: TRBJ2-1; v_call: TRBV29-1; d_call: TRBD1; cdr3_aa: CSVEVTTGANEQFF; cdr3_nt: TGCAGCGTTGAAGTCACGACAGGGGCGAATGAGCAGTTCTTC
clone_size: -; j_call: TRBJ2-3; v_call: TRBV11-2; d_call: -; cdr3_aa: CASGRESTDTQYF; cdr3_nt: TGTGCCAGCGGGCGGGAAAGCACAGATACGCAGTATTTT
clone_size: -; j_call: TRBJ2-1; v_call: TRBV11-2; d_call: TRBD1; cdr3_aa: CASSFRTGGFNEQFF; cdr3_nt: TGTGCCAGCAGCTTCAGGACAGGGGGTTTTAATGAGCAGTTCTTC
clone_size: -; j_call: TRBJ2-7; v_call: TRBV5-4; d_call: TRBD1; cdr3_aa: CASSPGQDSYEQYF; cdr3_nt: TGTGCCAGCAGCCCGGGACAGGACTCCTACGAGCAGTACTTC
clone_size: -; j_call: TRBJ2-7; v_call: TRBV7-8; d_call: TRBD2; cdr3_aa: CASSSRHGLAGGYAYEQYF; cdr3_nt: TGTGCCAGCAGCTCCCGCCACGGACTAGCGGGAGGCTATGCCTACGAGCAGTACTTC